Listed below are T cell receptor beta chains from one sample, sequenced in a study of T-cell reconstitution after alpha-beta-depleted transplantation in children. Using its own MiXCR run on the PCR reads, TCRdb lists one record per CDR3 protein. Of around 420,000 distinct CDR3 sequences in the sample, roughly 17% were seen once. The sample consisted of PBMCs, mostly from graft donor cells, taken 360 days after TCRalphabeta/CD19-depleted stem cell transplant. These receptors originate from a boy younger than two who had a stem cell transplant for Wiskott-Aldrich syndrome, so the T cells may come from the graft donor. CDR3s include the opening cysteine and the closing phenylalanine or tryptophan. A D gene is named only where the DNA matches it firmly. Clone size is stated in some rows and not others, as once, few, many or a class when expanded.

D	size	V	J	CDR3	DNA
NA	NA	TRBV6-2/TRBV6-3	TRBJ2-2	CASSRGKVAANTGELFF	TGTGCCAGCAGCCGCGGTAAAGTAGCGGCGAACACCGGGGAGCTGTTTTTT
TRBD2	NA	TRBV7-2	TRBJ2-2	CASRPGTSGKGELFF	TGTGCCAGCAGACCCGGGACTAGCGGTAAAGGGGAGCTGTTTTTT
TRBD1	few	TRBV20-1	TRBJ2-2	CSATDRGNTGELFF	TGCAGTGCTACGGACAGGGGAAACACCGGGGAGCTGTTTTTT
TRBD1	few	TRBV10-2	TRBJ2-5	CASSESHPGTGGGETQYF	TGCGCCAGCAGTGAGTCCCACCCCGGGACAGGGGGCGGGGAGACCCAGTACTTC
NA	NA	TRBV25-1	TRBJ1-1	CASSEFPGTFEAFF	TGTGCCAGCAGTGAATTCCCCGGGACATTTGAAGCTTTCTTT
NA	few	TRBV2	TRBJ2-3	CASSPTGSQSADTQYF	TGTGCCAGCAGTCCGACGGGTAGCCAGTCAGCAGATACGCAGTATTTT
NA	NA	TRBV20-1	TRBJ2-1	CSARYRNRKEQFF	TGCAGTGCTAGATACAGAAACAGAAAAGAGCAGTTCTTC
NA	NA	TRBV20-1	TRBJ2-7	CSASDVGYEQYF	TGCAGTGCTAGCGATGTCGGTTACGAGCAGTACTTC
NA	NA	TRBV24-1	TRBJ2-1	CATSVGRGYNEQFF	TGTGCCACCAGTGTTGGCAGGGGTTACAATGAGCAGTTCTTC
NA	NA	TRBV20-1	TRBJ2-3	CSASSPLADTQYF	TGCAGTGCTTCCTCACCCCTAGCGGATACGCAGTATTTT
NA	few	TRBV27	TRBJ1-6	CASSLRSQAYNSPLHF	TGTGCCAGCAGTTTAAGGAGCCAGGCTTATAATTCACCCCTCCACTTT
NA	NA	TRBV12-3/TRBV12-4	TRBJ2-5	CASSLRGWKETQYF	TGTGCCAGCAGTTTGCGGGGTTGGAAAGAGACCCAGTACTTC
NA	NA	TRBV29-1	TRBJ2-5	CSVWGLVPETQYF	TGCAGCGTCTGGGGTCTAGTTCCCGAGACCCAGTACTTC
TRBD2	NA	TRBV7-2	TRBJ2-5	CASSLPLAGRETQYF	TGTGCCAGCAGCTTACCTCTAGCGGGGAGAGAGACCCAGTACTTC
TRBD2	NA	TRBV12-3/TRBV12-4	TRBJ2-5	CASRSGRGKGETQYF	TGTGCCAGCAGGTCGGGGAGGGGAAAAGGGGAGACCCAGTACTTC
NA	few	TRBV5-1	TRBJ2-1	CASRDLHPYNEQFF	TGCGCCAGCCGGGACCTCCACCCCTACAATGAGCAGTTCTTC
TRBD1	NA	TRBV12-3/TRBV12-4	TRBJ2-5	CASSQLGRGRETQYF	TGTGCCAGCAGCCAACTGGGCAGGGGGCGAGAGACCCAGTACTTC
TRBD1	few	TRBV10-3	TRBJ1-1	CAIRTGTGSAEAFF	TGTGCCATCAGAACCGGGACAGGTTCGGCTGAAGCTTTCTTT
NA	NA	TRBV28	TRBJ1-5	CASSLGGWAQHF	TGTGCCAGCAGTTTAGGGGGTTGGGCCCAGCATTTT
NA	NA	TRBV29-1	TRBJ2-2	CSVGELVTGELFF	TGCAGCGTTGGGGAGCTTGTCACCGGGGAGCTGTTTTTT
NA	NA	TRBV5-2	TRBJ2-2	CACTPSQGVTGELFF	TGTGCCTGCACCCCGAGCCAAGGGGTCACCGGGGAGCTGTTTTTT
NA	NA	TRBV11-2	TRBJ2-2	CASSFRADTGELFF	TGTGCCAGCAGTTTTAGGGCAGACACCGGGGAGCTGTTTTTT
TRBD2	NA	TRBV20-1	TRBJ2-1	CSARDWASGRFNEQFF	TGCAGTGCTAGAGATTGGGCTAGCGGGAGGTTCAATGAGCAGTTCTTC
NA	NA	TRBV4-1	TRBJ2-3	CASSQAAGSAYVTQYF	TGCGCCAGCAGCCAAGCCGCCGGATCTGCGTATGTTACGCAGTATTTT
TRBD1	NA	TRBV5-5	TRBJ2-7	CASSVTGTGVSYEQYF	TGTGCCAGCAGCGTAACCGGGACAGGGGTTTCCTACGAGCAGTACTTC
NA	few	TRBV5-1	TRBJ1-5	CASSLEGGPRQPQHF	TGCGCCAGCAGCTTGGAGGGGGGGCCTAGGCAGCCCCAGCATTTT
TRBD1	NA	TRBV5-4	TRBJ1-2	CASSFGQGAGYGYTF	TGTGCCAGCAGCTTTGGACAGGGGGCCGGCTATGGCTACACCTTC
TRBD2	NA	TRBV5-1	TRBJ2-5	CASSLRLAGGRETQYF	TGCGCCAGCAGCTTGCGGCTAGCGGGGGGAAGGGAGACCCAGTACTTC
NA	few	TRBV10-3	TRBJ1-2	CAISESVVDGYTF	TGTGCCATCAGTGAGTCGGTGGTGGATGGCTACACCTTC
NA	NA	TRBV20-1	TRBJ2-5	CSALSGVGETQYF	TGCAGTGCCCTTAGCGGAGTGGGGGAGACCCAGTACTTC
TRBD2	few	TRBV20-1	TRBJ2-5	CSARTRLAGRQETQYF	TGCAGTGCTAGAACCCGACTAGCGGGGCGACAAGAGACCCAGTACTTC
TRBD2	NA	TRBV10-1	TRBJ2-3	CASSESPTSLTDTQYF	TGCGCCAGCAGTGAGTCTCCGACTAGCCTAACAGATACGCAGTATTTT
TRBD2	few	TRBV12-3/TRBV12-4	TRBJ2-1	CASSLRLAGVGEQFF	TGTGCCAGCAGTTTAAGGCTAGCGGGAGTGGGTGAGCAGTTCTTC
NA	few	TRBV2	TRBJ2-1	CASSEPPGPEFF	TGTGCCAGCAGTGAACCTCCGGGACCGGAGTTCTTC
NA	NA	TRBV5-1	TRBJ2-7	CASSLEPGQLYEQYF	TGCGCCAGCAGCTTGGAGCCGGGACAACTTTACGAGCAGTACTTC
NA	NA	TRBV24-1	TRBJ2-5	CATSDGGSRIQYF	TGTGCCACCAGTGATGGGGGGTCCAGGATCCAGTACTTC
NA	NA	TRBV12-3/TRBV12-4	TRBJ2-1	CASSPPRAHRPLEQFF	TGTGCCAGCAGTCCCCCGCGGGCTCACCGTCCCCTCGAGCAGTTCTTC
TRBD1	NA	TRBV3-1	TRBJ2-7	CASSRDRAHEQYF	TGTGCCAGCAGCCGGGACAGGGCCCACGAGCAGTACTTC
TRBD2	NA	TRBV28	TRBJ2-3	CASSLMRGGAYTQYF	TGTGCCAGCAGTTTAATGCGGGGGGGGGCCTATACGCAGTATTTT
TRBD1	few	TRBV5-4	TRBJ1-2	CASSLEDRGHYTF	TGTGCCAGCAGCTTGGAGGACAGGGGGCACTACACCTTC
NA	few	TRBV7-8	TRBJ1-5	CASSLAGRRTQHF	TGTGCCAGCAGCTTAGCCGGTCGAAGGACCCAGCATTTT
NA	NA	TRBV12-3/TRBV12-4	TRBJ1-1	CASSLRADAEAFF	TGTGCCAGCAGTTTAAGGGCCGACGCTGAAGCTTTCTTT
NA	few	TRBV12-3/TRBV12-4	TRBJ1-6	CASSPRGGSYNSPLHF	TGTGCCAGCAGTCCACGCGGAGGCTCCTATAATTCACCCCTCCACTTT
NA	few	TRBV12-3/TRBV12-4	TRBJ2-3	CASSLRNTDTQYF	TGTGCCAGCAGTTTAAGGAACACAGATACGCAGTATTTT
NA	NA	TRBV5-1	TRBJ2-5	CASSLGRAAEETQYF	TGCGCCAGCAGCTTGGGTCGTGCAGCTGAAGAGACCCAGTACTTC
NA	few	TRBV12-3/TRBV12-4	TRBJ1-2	CASSFEGHGYTF	TGTGCCAGCAGTTTTGAGGGGCATGGCTACACCTTC
NA	many	TRBV15	TRBJ2-7	CATSRARTDPYEQYF	TGTGCCACCAGCAGAGCGCGGACAGACCCCTACGAGCAGTACTTC
TRBD1	many	TRBV4-2	TRBJ1-2	CASSQGQGATGYTF	TGTGCCAGCAGCCAAGGGCAGGGGGCGACCGGCTACACCTTC
NA	NA	TRBV15	TRBJ2-5	CATRRGIQETQYF	TGTGCCACCCGACGGGGAATCCAAGAGACCCAGTACTTC
TRBD1	few	TRBV2	TRBJ2-2	CASSEETGSYSGELFF	TGTGCCAGCAGTGAGGAGACAGGGAGTTATTCCGGGGAGCTGTTTTTT
NA	NA	TRBV5-1	TRBJ2-6	CARSLIYEGAGANVLTF	TGCGCCAGGAGCTTGATTTATGAGGGTGCTGGGGCCAACGTCCTGACTTTC
TRBD2	few	TRBV20-1	TRBJ2-7	CSARSGRAPYEQYF	TGCAGTGCTAGGAGCGGGAGGGCCCCCTACGAGCAGTACTTC
TRBD2	few	TRBV20-1	TRBJ2-3	CSARDPSGSGDTQYF	TGCAGTGCTAGAGATCCTAGCGGGAGTGGAGATACGCAGTATTTT
TRBD2	many	TRBV24-1	TRBJ2-3	CATSDPGLAGSTDTQYF	TGTGCCACCAGTGATCCCGGACTAGCGGGATCCACAGATACGCAGTATTTT
NA	few	TRBV5-1	TRBJ1-1	CASSQAEGVFF	TGCGCCAGCAGCCAGGCTGAGGGAGTTTTCTTT
TRBD2	NA	TRBV5-1	TRBJ2-7	CASSFYGRASSYEQYF	TGCGCCAGCAGCTTCTATGGGAGGGCGAGCTCCTACGAGCAGTACTTC
TRBD2	NA	TRBV7-6	TRBJ2-1	CASSPGLAGGPGGPYNEQFF	TGTGCCAGCAGCCCAGGACTAGCGGGAGGGCCGGGGGGACCCTACAATGAGCAGTTCTTC
TRBD2	NA	TRBV23-1	TRBJ2-3	CASRPLKRTSGGLTVSTDTQYF	TGCGCCAGCAGACCGTTAAAAAGGACTAGCGGGGGACTTACCGTTAGCACAGATACGCAGTATTTT
NA	NA	TRBV7-2	TRBJ2-1	CASSLVARGQFF	TGTGCCAGCAGCTTAGTTGCCCGTGGCCAGTTCTTC
TRBD1	NA	TRBV19	TRBJ2-5	CASSRRITGVETQYF	TGTGCCAGTAGCCGAAGAATCACAGGGGTTGAGACCCAGTACTTC